One and the same sample provided the 8 T cell receptor beta chains below, sequenced in a study of T cell clusters in autoimmune cytopenias. Tens of thousands of genome equivalents of blood DNA were amplified for TRB. TRB was amplified by touch-down multiplex PCR, primer pools A and B combined. Reanalyzing the multiplex PCR reads, TCRdb keeps one entry per CDR3 protein, without DNA. In all, the sample yields approximately 7,600 distinct CDR3 sequences. The material sequenced was peripheral blood. The receptor source for this set is a human donor with an autoimmune cytopenia or autoimmune hepatitis (not recorded which).

This clonotype counts as medium-sized by frequency. The J gene is TRBJ1-2, the V gene TRBV5-6; the TRBD1 assignment by TCRdb is unverifiable without DNA. Germline CDR1 SGHDT, CDR2 YYEEEE. CDR3 length equals 15 residues. The CDR3 region is CASSFWTGGFYGYTF.

This chain's CDR3 is CASKEGISEGTKAFF. The chain uses TRBV5-1 and TRBJ1-1; no DNA is available, so the TRBD1 call from TCRdb remains unchecked. CDR3 length equals 15 residues. Germline V gene sequence: CDR1 SGHRS, CDR2 YFSETQ.

This clonotype is deemed medium-sized by its frequency. The rearrangement uses TRBV19 and TRBJ2-1; the D gene TCRdb calls, TRBD2, cannot be checked with no DNA. The CDR3 sequence is 14 residues long. Germline V gives CDR1 LNHDA, CDR2 SQIVND (reference sequence). CDR3: CASRGLAGTREQFF.

The V and J genes are TRBV4-2 and TRBJ2-5; TCRdb names TRBD2, which stays unverified in the absence of DNA. The germline CDR1 and CDR2 sequences are LGHNA and YNFKEQ. This CDR3 has 15 residues. CDR3 residues: CASSRLGTRQETQYF.

This sequence joins TRBV6-2 or TRBV6-3 and TRBJ1-2. Germline assignment: CDR1 MNHEY and CDR2 SVGEGT. The CDR3 covers 14 residues. The CDR3 is CASSPHLIGYGYTF.

According to its frequency, this clonotype is medium-sized. The chain employs TRBV5-5 and TRBJ2-5; TCRdb returns TRBD2, unconfirmable since there is no DNA. CDR1 is SGHKS and CDR2 is YYEKEE in the germline V gene (reference sequence). This CDR3 is built from 16 residues. The chain's CDR3 is CASSLGSLDPQETQYF.

The chain's CDR3 is CASSLRRHSNQPQHF. The rearrangement links TRBV5-6 to TRBJ1-5. This CDR3 is built from 15 residues. Looked up from germline, CDR1 is SGHDT and CDR2 is YYEEEE. The entire variable domain, with the rest obtained from reference TRBV5-6 and TRBJ1-5, is as follows: DAGVTQSPTHLIKTRGQQVTLRCSPKSGHDTVSWYQQALGQGPQFIFQYYEEEERQRGNFPDRFSGHQFPNYSSELNVNALLLGDSALYLCASSLRRHSNQPQHFGDGTRLSIL.

The chain is built from TRBV6-1 and TRBJ2-5; TCRdb calls TRBD1, which cannot be checked without DNA. Germline V gene sequence: CDR1 MNHNS, CDR2 SASEGT. The CDR3 runs to 14 residues. CDR3 sequence: CASKGQGGGETQYF.